These 16 T cell receptor beta chains came from one sample sequenced in a study of T-cell reconstitution after alpha-beta-depleted transplantation in children. TCRbeta library construction was performed incorporating unique molecular identifiers. TCRdb itself ran the PCR reads through MiXCR, one entry per CDR3 protein. The table records some 590,000 distinct CDR3 sequences, 10% of them present only once. This sample comprised PBMCs from the stem cell graft donor, obtained from the stem cell graft. The receptor set was obtained from a human donor who donated a stem cell graft to a child with acute myeloid leukemia.

This clonotype showed up just a few times. The gene calls are TRBV7-9 and TRBJ2-7, with D perhaps assigned TRBD1 or TRBD2 (6 bases each). The germline V and J ends were trimmed by 1 base and 0 bases, with 13 bases remaining between them. CDR1 is SEHNR and CDR2 is FQNEAQ in the germline V gene (reference sequence). CDR3 length equals 16 residues. Here the CDR3 DNA reads TGTGCCAGCAGCTTAGACAGGGACTCGCTCTCCTACGAGCAGTACTTC. Its protein product is CASSLDRDSLSYEQYF.

The sample holds a few counts of this clonotype. The chain employs TRBV12-5 and TRBJ2-1, with 9 bases that match TRBD2. This CDR3 has 16 amino acids. In germline, CDR1 is LGHNT, CDR2 FRNRAP. J was trimmed by 3 bases and V by 1 base; bases with no gene match: 4. In DNA, the CDR3 is TGTGCTAGTGGTTTGGGACTAGCGGAAAGCTACAATGAGCAGTTCTTC. As protein: CASGLGLAESYNEQFF. Using reference TRBV12-5 and TRBJ2-1 for the parts outside the CDR3, the full variable domain is DARVTQTPRHKVTEMGQEVTMRCQPILGHNTVFWYRQTMMQGLELLAYFRNRAPLDDSGMPKDRFSAEMPDATLATLKIQPSEPRDSAVYFCASGLGLAESYNEQFFGPGTRLTVL.

The rearrangement joins TRBV5-4 to TRBJ2-2; TRBD2 matches 11 bases. The ends lost 5 bases at V and 4 bases at J; junction bases unmatched: 13. From germline, CDR1 is SGHNT and CDR2 YYREEE (reference sequence). The CDR3 runs to 18 residues. In DNA form, the CDR3 reads TGTGCCAGCAGGGGGGGGACTAGCGGAACCTCTTCCACCGGGGAGCTGTTTTTT. It codes for CASRGGTSGTSSTGELFF.

In its sample, this clonotype was seen many times. The rearrangement uses TRBV20-1 and TRBJ2-3; TRBD1 is a possible D gene (8 bases). Trimming cost V 6 bases and J 6 bases, with 22 bases left between them. CDR3 length: 15 residues. The germline CDR1 and CDR2 sequences are DFQATT and SNEGSKA (reference sequence). CDR3 nucleotide sequence: TGCAGTGCCCAGGGGGCTAGCGGAAACGGTGATACGCAGTATTTT. Its protein is CSAQGASGNGDTQYF.

This sequence joins TRBV29-1 and TRBJ2-3, with D perhaps matching TRBD2 (6 bases). V lost 5 bases to trimming and J lost 2 bases, with 11 bases between them. This CDR3 has 13 amino acids. The germline V gene encodes CDR1 SQVTM and CDR2 ANQGSEA. Here the CDR3 reads CSVFGGTTDTQYF. In DNA, the CDR3 is TGCAGCGTTTTCGGGGGAACCACAGATACGCAGTATTTT.

At least ten counts were recorded for this clonotype. This chain connects TRBV10-2 to TRBJ1-1; no firm D call. Trimming took 4 bases from V and 4 from J, leaving 10 bases between them. This CDR3 region has 13 residues. Looked up from germline, CDR1 is WSHSY and CDR2 is SAAADI. DNA of the CDR3: TGCGCCAGCAGTGTTCTGGGGTTCACTGAAGCTTTCTTT. This gives the protein CASSVLGFTEAFF.

In this sample, this clonotype turned up a few times. The V call is TRBV4-3, the J call TRBJ2-7; perhaps TRBD2 as D (5 bases). The germline gives CDR1 LGHNA, CDR2 YSLEER. The V and J ends lost 0 bases and 8 bases respectively, with 17 bases between them. There are 15 residues in the CDR3. The CDR3 sequence: CASSQEDRDSDKQYF. The CDR3 DNA follows: TGCGCCAGCAGCCAAGAAGACCGGGATAGCGATAAGCAGTACTTC.

This clonotype has a count of ten or more. J is TRBJ2-1 and V is TRBV7-9; TRBD2 agrees at 15 bases. The germline V gene encodes CDR1 SEHNR and CDR2 FQNEAQ (reference sequence). The J segment lost 9 bases and the V segment lost 5 bases, leaving 5 bases of the junction unmatched. This CDR3 region has 15 residues. The CDR3: CASSPGTSGRIEQFF. The DNA for the CDR3 is TGTGCCAGCAGCCCGGGGACTAGCGGGAGGATTGAGCAGTTCTTC.

This chain joins TRBV10-3 and TRBJ2-1; D is unclear. Germline-derived CDR1 and CDR2 are ENHRY and SYGVKD. V lost 7 bases to trimming and J lost 8 bases, with 15 bases between them. The CDR3 is 13 amino acids. The CDR3 loop is CAITYGLGDEQFF. The CDR3 region has the DNA TGTGCCATCACATACGGCCTTGGGGATGAGCAGTTCTTC.

V is TRBV7-9 and J is TRBJ2-3, with D possibly TRBD2 on 6 matching bases. Germline assignment: CDR1 SEHNR and CDR2 FQNEAQ (reference sequence). The V and J ends lost 5 bases and 2 bases respectively, with 17 bases between them. There are 16 residues in the CDR3. The CDR3 DNA sequence: TGTGCCAGCAGCCCGGCCCAGGGACTTGACACAGATACGCAGTATTTT. Translating it yields CASSPAQGLDTDTQYF. The full variable domain, rest sourced from reference TRBV7-9 and TRBJ2-3, is DTGVSQNPRHKITKRGQNVTFRCDPISEHNRLYWYRQTLGQGPEFLTYFQNEAQLEKSRLLSDRFSAERPKGSFSTLEIQRTEQGDSAMYLCASSPAQGLDTDTQYFGPGTRLTVL.

This clonotype has a count of ten or more. This chain connects TRBV4-3 to TRBJ2-3; D could derive from TRBD1 or TRBD2 (5 bases each). V lost 6 bases and J 2 bases, leaving 21 bases between the germline ends. This CDR3 comprises 17 residues. The V gene's germline CDR1 is LGHNA and CDR2 YSLEER. The CDR3 region is CASSSKRASGHTDTQYF. In DNA, the CDR3 is TGCGCCAGCAGTTCAAAGAGGGCCAGCGGACACACAGATACGCAGTATTTT.

This clonotype was observed a few times. This chain joins TRBV7-8 and TRBJ1-1; no firm D call. Germline-derived CDR1 and CDR2 are SGHVS and FQNEAQ. The CDR3 covers 14 residues. Trimming took off 6 bases at V and 0 bases at J, with 11 bases between the two ends. In DNA, the CDR3 is TGTGCCAGCAGGGGCTCGTGGGTGAACACTGAAGCTTTCTTT. This sequence encodes CASRGSWVNTEAFF.

The gene calls are TRBV20-1 and TRBJ2-2; perhaps TRBD2 as D (5 bases). The V end was cut by 0 bases, the J end by 3 bases, with 17 bases between. Germline CDR1 DFQATT, CDR2 SNEGSKA (reference sequence). The CDR3 runs 17 residues. The DNA of the CDR3 is TGCAGTGCTAGAGATCGGGCCGGGGAAACTTACACCGGGGAGCTGTTTTTT. Translated: CSARDRAGETYTGELFF.

Note on this clonotype: Since a much larger clone is just one base distant, this may be a read error. The chain is built from TRBV11-2 and TRBJ1-5; D is unclear. Germline loops: CDR1 SGHAT, CDR2 FQNNGV. The length of the CDR3 is 12 residues. With 3 bases removed from V and 3 bases from J, the gap between germline ends came to 3 bases. CDR3: CASSFDNQPQHF. The CDR3 bases are TGTGCCAGCAGCTTCGACAATCAGCCCCAGCATTTT.

A few counts support this clonotype. The chain uses TRBV7-9 and TRBJ2-7; D unresolved. Germline V gene lookup returns CDR1 SEHNR and CDR2 FQNEAQ (reference sequence). V shed 5 bases and J shed 4 bases, with 15 bases lying between them. The CDR3 contains 14 residues. The CDR3 protein is CASSPSTVAYEQYF. DNA for the CDR3: TGTGCCAGCAGCCCATCAACCGTGGCTTACGAGCAGTACTTC.

The chain joins TRBV18 to TRBJ2-7; D is undetermined. V lost 3 bases to trimming and J lost 3 bases, with 9 bases between them. CDR3 length: 13 amino acids. Germline CDR1 and CDR2: KGHSH and LQKENI. The CDR3 coding sequence is TGTGCCAGCTCACCGGGTAACGGCTACGAGCAGTACTTC. Its protein is CASSPGNGYEQYF.